A selection of T cell receptor beta chains follows, all from one sample in a study of T cell changes during pregnancy in multiple sclerosis. Data came from immunoSEQ multiplex PCR; TCRdb stores just in-frame clones and leaves some out. This table holds about 71,000 clones, around nine tenths found once. The sequencing used peripheral blood, collected in the third trimester of pregnancy. Receptors originate from a female donor with multiple sclerosis, enrolled in a pregnancy study. Each CDR3 is given with its conserved first and last residue. The D gene is left open where the match is weak. Size values are once, few and many counts, or a class for expanded clones, and some rows have none.

D gene,clone size,J gene,V gene,CDR3 DNA,CDR3 protein
TRBD2,.,TRBJ2-1,TRBV6-6,TGTGCCAGCAGTTACGTTAGCGGGTTTTACAATGAGCAGTTCTTC,CASSYVSGFYNEQFF
TRBD1,once,TRBJ2-3,TRBV29-1,TGCAGCGTTGAAGGGGGACAGGGGGCAGATACGCAGTATTTT,CSVEGGQGADTQYF
.,.,TRBJ2-2,TRBV7-2,TGTGCCAGCAGCTCTGACATTAACACCGGGGAGCTGTTTTTT,CASSSDINTGELFF
.,once,TRBJ2-3,TRBV6-5,TGTGCCAGCAGATCGGGGTTGGATACGCAGTATTTT,CASRSGLDTQYF
TRBD1,.,TRBJ1-2,TRBV19,TGTGCCAGTAGTCCTAGGACAGGGGGCTACTATGGCTACACCTTC,CASSPRTGGYYGYTF
.,.,TRBJ1-2,TRBV7-2,TGTGCCAGCAGCTCGGGACATTATGGCTACACCTTC,CASSSGHYGYTF
TRBD1,.,TRBJ1-2,TRBV2,TGTGCCAGCCATGAATTCCGGGACAGCGTAATAGACTATGGCTACACCTTC,CASHEFRDSVIDYGYTF
.,.,TRBJ2-7,TRBV6-5,TGTGCCAGCAGTTACTCCGGCGGGGCAAGCTCCTACGAGCAGTACTTC,CASSYSGGASSYEQYF
.,.,TRBJ2-7,TRBV25-1,TGTGCCACTCCAATGCGGGGCCATGTTTCCTACGAGCAGTACTTC,CATPMRGHVSYEQYF
.,.,TRBJ1-1,TRBV5-4,TGTGCCAGCAGCTTGGTGGGGGGAAGGGCTGAAGCTTTCTTT,CASSLVGGRAEAFF
.,.,TRBJ2-7,TRBV27,TGTGCCAGCAGTTTTCAGGGTCCCTACGAGCAGTACTTC,CASSFQGPYEQYF
.,.,TRBJ1-1,TRBV30,TGTGTCAAGGACGGGGGTGGAGGCACTGAAGCTTTCTTT,CVKDGGGGTEAFF
.,.,TRBJ1-1,TRBV19,TGTGCCAGTAGTACAGATTTAGAGGTTGAAGCTTTCTTT,CASSTDLEVEAFF
.,.,TRBJ1-1,TRBV7-9,TGTGCCAGCAGCCGAAACTTCGAAGCTTTCTTT,CASSRNFEAFF
.,.,TRBJ2-2,TRBV21-1,TGTGCCAGAATTACGTTAATGGGCGACGCGAACACCGGGGAGCTGTTTTTT,CARITLMGDANTGELFF
.,.,TRBJ2-1,TRBV4-2,TGTGCCAGCAGCCTAGCGCCTTCTGCCTACAATGAGCAGTTCTTC,CASSLAPSAYNEQFF